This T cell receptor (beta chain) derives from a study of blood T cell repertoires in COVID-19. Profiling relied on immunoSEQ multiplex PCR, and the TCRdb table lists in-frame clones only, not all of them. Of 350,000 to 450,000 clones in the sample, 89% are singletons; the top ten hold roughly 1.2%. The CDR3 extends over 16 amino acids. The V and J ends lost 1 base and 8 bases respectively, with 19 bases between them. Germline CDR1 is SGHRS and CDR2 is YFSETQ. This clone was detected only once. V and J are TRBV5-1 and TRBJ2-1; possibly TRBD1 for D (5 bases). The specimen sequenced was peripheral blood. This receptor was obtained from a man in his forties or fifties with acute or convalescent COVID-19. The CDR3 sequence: CASSLNWGYVVDEQFF. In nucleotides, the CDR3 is TGCGCCAGCAGCTTGAATTGGGGCTACGTGGTGGATGAGCAGTTCTTC.